This entry describes one TCR beta chain. Its antigen is unknown. This sample was taken from a study of post-analysis software for immune sequencing data. The study, taken as a whole, reports: Controls had lower frequencies than patients of five or six TRBV segments, which included TRBV5-6, TRBV5-1 and TRBV20-1.

TCR beta cDNA libraries included unique molecular identifiers. TCRdb re-called the PCR reads through MiXCR, storing one row per CDR3 protein. The sample records over 700,000 distinct CDR3 sequences, just under 30% being singletons. Per germline, CDR1 SGHAT and CDR2 FQNNGV. This CDR3 has 15 amino acids. The V call is TRBV11-2, the J call TRBJ2-5; TRBD2 might be the D (5 bases). With the DNA end fitting TRBJ2-7 better, the J assignment may be wrong. Material for sequencing was blood. This sequence originates from a girl aged 5 to 17 with multiple sclerosis. The CDR3 DNA reads as TGTGCCAGCAGCCCCCAGAGGGCCCCCTCCTACGAGCAGTACTTC. The encoded protein is CASSPQRAPSYEQYF.